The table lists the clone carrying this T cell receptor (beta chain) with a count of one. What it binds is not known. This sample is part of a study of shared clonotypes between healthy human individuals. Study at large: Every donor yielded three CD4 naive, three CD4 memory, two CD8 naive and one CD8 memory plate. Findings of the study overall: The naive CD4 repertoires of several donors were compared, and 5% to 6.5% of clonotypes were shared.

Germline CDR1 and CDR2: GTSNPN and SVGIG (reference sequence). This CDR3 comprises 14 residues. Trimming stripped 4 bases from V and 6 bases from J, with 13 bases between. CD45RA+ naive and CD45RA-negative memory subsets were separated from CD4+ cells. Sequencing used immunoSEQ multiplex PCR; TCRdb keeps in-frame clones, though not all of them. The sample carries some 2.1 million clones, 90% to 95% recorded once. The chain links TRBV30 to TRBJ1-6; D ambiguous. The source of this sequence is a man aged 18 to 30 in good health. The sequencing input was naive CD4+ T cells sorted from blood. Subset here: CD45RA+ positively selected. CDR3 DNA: TGTGCCTGGAAATCGGGAACACTTAATTCACCCCTCCACTTT. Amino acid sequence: CAWKSGTLNSPLHF.